This T cell receptor beta chain was profiled in a study of PD-1 blockade in classical Hodgkin lymphoma. Study as a whole: The patients were dosed with nivolumab 3 mg/kg, infused intravenously every 2 weeks. General study findings and limits: CD8+ TCR diversity did not rise significantly by C4D1, unlike CD4+.

V trimming: 7 bases; J trimming: 5 bases; junction bases outside the gene matches: 7. Germline CDR1 and CDR2: SNHLY and FYNNEI. The CDR3 runs to 15 residues. Every patient had relapsed following autologous stem cell transplantation, and cohorts differed in brentuximab vedotin exposure. Complete response, partial response or progressive disease made up the best responses. Produced via immunoSEQ multiplex PCR; TCRdb's table is partial and in-frame only. The data contain some 150,000 clones, about 78% of them singletons. On this clone: The antigen remains undetermined.

The origin of this receptor is a human donor with classical Hodgkin lymphoma. The chain uses TRBV2 and TRBJ2-7, with TRBD2 matching 14 bases. The sequencing used peripheral blood mononuclear cells (PBMCs), collected before the second cycle of nivolumab. CDR3 DNA sequence: TGTGCCAGCAATCCCGGGACTAGCGGGAGTAACGAGCAGTACTTC. It codes for CASNPGTSGSNEQYF.